These 10 T cell receptor beta chains share one sample of origin, sequenced in a study of shared clonotypes between healthy human individuals. The method was immunoSEQ multiplex PCR; TCRdb's version includes in-frame clones alone and lacks a portion of them. In the table there are about 1.5 million clones, around 98% of which are singletons. The sequencing input was naive CD4+ T cells sorted from blood. Sample subset: CD45RA+ positively selected. The receptors shown here come from a young man in good health.

The chain employs TRBV6-6 and TRBJ1-3; D gene ambiguous. The CDR3 is 14 residues long. Germline V gives CDR1 MNHNY, CDR2 SVGAGI (reference sequence). The V end lost 7 bases, the J end lost 4 bases, and 14 bases lay between the germline ends. CDR3 in amino acids: CASTRDYPGNTIYF. CDR3 bases: TGTGCCAGCACCCGGGATTATCCCGGAAACACCATATATTTT.

The chain joins TRBV4-1 to TRBJ2-3, with 9 nucleotides matching TRBD1. The CDR3 covers 17 residues. V shed 4 bases, J shed 2 bases, and the junction held 10 bases outside the gene matches. Germline loops: CDR1 MGHRA, CDR2 YSYEKL. CDR3 sequence reads: CASSPEGTGTYTDTQYF. The DNA for the CDR3 is TGCGCCAGCAGCCCAGAGGGGACAGGGACCTACACAGATACGCAGTATTTT.

The CDR3 spells CASSVLARYNEQFF. The CDR3 region has the DNA TGTGCCAGCAGTGTCCTAGCGAGGTACAATGAGCAGTTCTTC. This chain connects TRBV2 to TRBJ2-1; D is perhaps TRBD2 (6 bases). This CDR3 region has 14 residues. Trimming pared 4 bases from V and 4 bases from J, leaving 11 bases between. CDR1 and CDR2 (germline): SNHLY, FYNNEI.

The chain has TRBV28 and TRBJ2-5, with TRBD2 matching over 15 bases. The CDR3 has 15 amino acids. Germline-derived CDR1 and CDR2 are MDHEN and SYDVKM. V lost 6 bases to trimming and J lost 4 bases; unmatched junction nucleotides: 3. The CDR3: CASSRTSGRGETQYF. The CDR3 DNA is TGTGCCAGCAGCCGGACTAGCGGGAGGGGAGAGACCCAGTACTTC.

The CDR3 here is CASSPGLAGGPLYEQYF. CDR3 DNA: TGCGCCAGCAGCCCGGGACTAGCGGGAGGGCCTCTATACGAGCAGTACTTC. This chain links TRBV5-1 with TRBJ2-7, with TRBD2 matching over 16 bases. V shed 4 bases and J 4 bases; nucleotides not matched to a gene: 8. Germline CDR1 and CDR2: SGHRS and YFSETQ. The CDR3 has 17 amino acids.

The rearrangement links TRBV5-4 to TRBJ2-1; no reliable D call. Trimming stripped 4 bases from V and 5 bases from J, with 10 bases between. Germline CDR1 is SGHNT and CDR2 is YYREEE (reference sequence). The CDR3 is 13 amino acids. CDR3 nucleotides: TGTGCCAGCAGCCCCCCGGACCACAATGAGCAGTTCTTC. It specifies CASSPPDHNEQFF.

As for this clone: Other DNA sequences in this specimen translate into the identical CDR3. The chain carries TRBV4-3 and TRBJ1-5; no reliable D call. V lost 0 bases, J lost 2 bases, and 2 bases lay in between. The CDR3 is 13 residues long. Looked up from germline, CDR1 is LGHNA and CDR2 is YSLEER. The CDR3 protein is CASSQDGNQPQHF. CDR3 DNA: TGCGCCAGCAGCCAAGACGGCAATCAGCCCCAGCATTTT.

This chain joins TRBV6-5 and TRBJ2-1; D uncertain. The CDR3 covers 14 residues. V lost 6 bases to trimming and J lost 5 bases, with 14 bases between them. The germline V gene encodes CDR1 MNHEY and CDR2 SVGAGI. CDR3 bases: TGTGCCAGCAGCCCCGCCGTGGCGAACAATGAGCAGTTCTTC. Its translation: CASSPAVANNEQFF.

Note on this clone: At one end the junction does not follow the germline gene, possibly because of a read error. This chain links TRBV7-7 with TRBJ2-5; no reliable D call. Looked up from germline, CDR1 is SSHAT and CDR2 is FNYEAQ (reference sequence). The CDR3 has 13 amino acids. The CDR3 protein is CASSFGQIETQYF. The CDR3 DNA follows: TGTGCTAGCAGCTTTGGGCAGATCGAGACCCAGTACTTC. Full variable domain (missing parts from reference TRBV7-7 and TRBJ2-5): GAGVSQSPRYKVTKRGQDVTLRCDPISSHATLYWYQQALGQGPEFLTYFNYEAQPDKSGLPSDRFSAERPEGSISTLTIQRTEQRDSAMYRCASSFGQIETQYFGPGTRLLVL.

This chain links TRBV2 with TRBJ2-7, with D unresolved. This CDR3 region has 13 residues. Germline-derived CDR1 and CDR2 are SNHLY and FYNNEI. Trimming stripped 1 base from V and 5 bases from J, with 9 bases between. This CDR3 reads CASSEEGFHEQYF. In nucleotides, the CDR3 is TGTGCCAGCAGTGAAGAGGGTTTCCACGAGCAGTACTTC.